The next 14 T cell receptor beta chains were all read from a single sample in a study of shared T cell receptors in the human thymus. Method: immunoSEQ multiplex PCR; TCRdb's copy keeps in-frame clones and lacks some. Among some 640,000 clones listed, about 87% were seen once. This sample was also put to use in a study of human thymus T cells.

What was sequenced was thymocytes. These receptors all stem from a boy younger than two with a congenital heart defect.

The chain carries TRBV14 and TRBJ1-1; TRBD1 aligns across 9 bases. Germline V gene lookup returns CDR1 SGHDN and CDR2 FVKESK. CDR3 length: 16 amino acids. The V and J ends lost 4 bases and 1 base, in that order; junction bases with no gene match: 7. This chain's CDR3 is CASSLDRGWQNTEAFF. CDR3 nucleotides: TGTGCCAGCAGCCTTGACAGGGGGTGGCAGAACACTGAAGCTTTCTTT. Using reference TRBV14 and TRBJ1-1 for the parts outside the CDR3, the full variable domain is EAGVTQFPSHSVIEKGQTVTLRCDPISGHDNLYWYRRVMGKEIKFLLHFVKESKQDESGMPNNRFLAERTGGTYSTLKVQPAELEDSGVYFCASSLDRGWQNTEAFFGQGTRLTVV.

The V call is TRBV7-8, the J call TRBJ2-2; D remains ambiguous. This CDR3 contains 15 residues. Germline lookup yields CDR1 SGHVS and CDR2 FQNEAQ. V shed 3 bases and J shed 0 bases, with 8 bases lying between them. The CDR3 here is CASSFGHANTGELFF. Here the CDR3 DNA reads TGTGCCAGCAGCTTTGGGCATGCGAACACCGGGGAGCTGTTTTTT.

The gene calls are TRBV28 and TRBJ2-7; the D is unclear. V lost 7 bases to trimming and J lost 6 bases, with 13 bases between them. This CDR3 is 12 amino acids long. Germline CDR1 and CDR2: MDHEN and SYDVKM. CDR3 bases: TGTGCCAGCAAACATTACCAGTTCGAGCAGTACTTC. Translating it yields CASKHYQFEQYF.

The gene calls are TRBV6-6 and TRBJ2-1, with 7 bases matching TRBD1. The CDR3 is 14 amino acids. Germline loops: CDR1 MNHNY, CDR2 SVGAGI (reference sequence). V was clipped by 6 bases and J by 5 bases; unmatched bases: 7. In DNA, the CDR3 is TGTGCCAGCAGACCGACAGGGCTTCACAATGAGCAGTTCTTC. Amino acids: CASRPTGLHNEQFF.

This clone was counted between two and nine times. The J gene is TRBJ2-1, the V gene TRBV11-2, with D maybe TRBD1 (6 bases). The CDR3 loop spans 14 amino acids. The germline gives CDR1 SGHAT, CDR2 FQNNGV. The ends were cut back, 5 bases at V and 6 bases at J, with 14 bases in the middle. The CDR3 DNA reads TGTGCCAGCAGCCAACAGGGTAGTATCAATGAGCAGTTCTTC. Amino acids: CASSQQGSINEQFF.

In nucleotides, the CDR3 is TGCGCCAGCAGCCAAGGGCCCCTGGGTAGCGTCCCCTACAATGAGCAGTTCTTC. It codes for CASSQGPLGSVPYNEQFF. The rearrangement uses TRBV4-3 and TRBJ2-1, with a tentative D call TRBD2 (5 bases). V was pared by 1 base and J by 2 bases, with 18 bases between. Germline loops: CDR1 LGHNA, CDR2 YSLEER. The CDR3 runs to 18 residues.

The chain joins TRBV28 to TRBJ2-5, with D maybe TRBD1 (5 bases). Germline values: CDR1 MDHEN, CDR2 SYDVKM. The CDR3 spans 15 residues. V was trimmed by 3 bases and J by 3 bases, leaving 14 bases between them. CDR3 in DNA: TGTGCCAGCAGTTTCATGGCAGGGTATAAAGAGACCCAGTACTTC. Its protein is CASSFMAGYKETQYF. Full variable domain (remainder filled in from reference TRBV28 and TRBJ2-5): DVKVTQSSRYLVKRTGEKVFLECVQDMDHENMFWYRQDPGLGLRLIYFSYDVKMKEKGDIPEGYSVSREKKERFSLILESASTNQTSMYLCASSFMAGYKETQYFGPGTRLLVL.

The chain is built from TRBV29-1 and TRBJ1-1; 7 nucleotides match TRBD1. Germline V gene data show CDR1 as SQVTM and CDR2 as ANQGSEA. This CDR3 spans 15 amino acids. Trimming removed 6 bases from V and 5 bases from J; junction bases left unmatched: 15. In DNA form, the CDR3 reads TGCAGCGTAGACAGGGAAGACGGTTCGGTTACTGAAGCTTTCTTT. Protein: CSVDREDGSVTEAFF.

This clone was detected once. This chain uses TRBV4-1 with TRBJ1-5; 7 nucleotides agree with TRBD1. The CDR3 is made up of 15 amino acids. The V segment lost 4 bases and the J segment 1 base; nucleotides outside the gene matches: 4. In germline, CDR1 is MGHRA, CDR2 YSYEKL. The CDR3: CASSRRTGSNQPQHF. The CDR3 bases are TGCGCCAGCAGCCGTAGGACAGGCAGCAATCAGCCCCAGCATTTT.

This chain links TRBV28 with TRBJ2-2; 10 positions agree with TRBD1. J lost 1 base, V lost 3 bases, and 8 bases had no gene match. CDR1 is MDHEN, CDR2 SYDVKM, per germline. The CDR3 has 18 residues. CDR3 nucleotide sequence: TGTGCCAGCAGTTTCGACCGGGACAGGGGTAAGAACACCGGGGAGCTGTTTTTT. Amino acid sequence: CASSFDRDRGKNTGELFF.

The chain combines TRBV7-6 with TRBJ1-2; 7 bases line up with TRBD1. CDR3 length: 14 residues. Trimming removed 6 bases from V and 9 bases from J; junction bases left unmatched: 13. CDR1 is SGHVS, CDR2 FNYEAQ, per germline. This chain's CDR3 is CASSPKGGLLRYTF. The CDR3 DNA is TGTGCCAGCAGTCCGAAAGGGGGCCTGTTACGCTACACCTTC.

About this clone: One end of the junction is discordant with germline, which a read error may explain. The genes are TRBV4-1 and TRBJ2-6; 9 bases map to TRBD1. The CDR3 spans 18 residues. Germline loops: CDR1 MGHRA, CDR2 YSYEKL. The CDR3 DNA reads TGCGCCAGCAGCCAGGAAGGACAGGGGCCCTCTGGGACCAACGTCCTGACTTTC. Encoded protein: CASSQEGQGPSGTNVLTF.

This clone turned up a few times. V gene TRBV12-1 combines with J gene TRBJ2-7; TRBD1, the table's D call, lacks a check against the DNA. TRBV12-1 is a documented pseudogene. The CDR3 has 13 amino acids. The CDR3 protein is CASSFALRYEQYF. As DNA, the CDR3 is TGTGCCAGCAGCTTTGCGCTCAGGTACGAGCAGTACTTC.

CDR3 sequence: CASSIRREPYNSPLHF. CDR3 bases: TGTGCCAGCAGCATCCGGAGGGAGCCCTATAATTCACCCCTCCACTTT. The J gene is TRBJ1-6, the V gene TRBV13; no clear D. V dropped 5 bases and J dropped 2 bases, with 13 bases sitting between them. The CDR3 spans 16 residues. The V gene's germline CDR1 is PRHDT and CDR2 FYEKMQ (reference sequence). The full variable domain, completed using reference TRBV13 and TRBJ1-6, is AAGVIQSPRHLIKEKRETATLKCYPIPRHDTVYWYQQGPGQDPQFLISFYEKMQSDKGSIPDRFSAQQFSDYHSELNMSSLELGDSALYFCASSIRREPYNSPLHFGNGTRLTVT.